This T cell receptor beta chain was sequenced for a study of shared clonotypes between healthy human individuals (dated by TCRdb to the early 2020s). The study in broad terms: A couple of women and three men aged 18 to 49 years were included in the cohort. For each donor, CD4 naive and CD4 memory were each run on three plates, CD8 naive on two plates, and CD8 memory on one plate. To estimate repertoire size and how much clonotypes are shared between individuals, the study performed deep sequencing of blood TCR repertoires from five healthy adults. Libraries were prepared and TCR repertoires were sequenced by different laboratories using diverse techniques, in order to increase sequencing depth and limit assay-specific biases. Each donor's leukapheresis produced roughly between about 0.8 and 8.9 billion PBMCs.

The CDR3 goes from the cysteine to the phenylalanine over 13 residues. Of all the DNA, just the CDR3 is kept, 39 bases in frame from base 1. CDR1 and CDR2, per the germline V gene, are KGHSH and LQKENI. V lost 6 bases and J lost 3 bases; the stretch between them is 11 bases long. The donors were healthy, HIV-negative adults with no recently reported acute infections or vaccinations. Every donor was a Caucasian adult living in Nashville, Tennessee, USA. CD4+ T cells were enriched by magnetic negative selection; naive cells were then positively selected on CD45RA, and the negative fraction formed the memory subset. After blood collection by leukapheresis, PBMCs were isolated using Ficoll-Histopaque density gradient centrifugation and then cryopreserved in the vapor phase of liquid nitrogen. Purity and quantity of every magnetically sorted T cell population were checked by analytical flow cytometry. Genomic DNA was isolated from each sorted fraction and quantified by UV absorbance on a Nanodrop 2000c.

As regards this clone: This receptor's antigen is unknown. Qualities for individual bases were not recorded, and no much larger clone is one base off. Other nucleotide sequences in the sample specify the same CDR3.

Using the deep immunoSEQ assay, multiplex PCR amplified TCR CDR3 regions from genomic DNA. Extracted genomic DNA from each cell subset was distributed evenly across all wells of several immunoSEQ 96-well plates, and each plate was treated as a replicate. For sorted subsets, roughly 200 ng of genomic DNA, equivalent to about 30,000 T cell genomes, went into each replicate PCR. Purified libraries were measured with a Qubit 3.0 fluorometer, size-checked on a Bioanalyzer 2100, and measured again with the KAPA Library Quantification kit. Every immunoSEQ 96-well plate was sequenced on a separate single-read 150-cycle Illumina NextSeq 550 flow cell. As for the authors' bioinformatics: The immunoSEQ output contained only junctional sequences without quality scores, so filtering could not match that applied to full-length reads. To assign V/J genes and CDR3, sequences were annotated using PyIR, a Python wrapper for IgBLAST v1.9, with IMGT germline references. Reads were filtered out if the reads had weak V/J assignments (E-value above 1e-6), no CDR3, stop codons, out-of-frame junctions, or ambiguous translated residues. A V3J clonotype was defined by an identical inferred V gene, J gene, and CDR3 amino acid sequence. Percentage overlap between repertoires was calculated by dividing the number of shared unique clonotypes by the size of the smaller repertoire. Repertoire richness was assessed with RTK rarefaction, the Chao1 estimator, and Recon v2.1 estimates of unobserved clonotypes. For all TCRbeta clonotypes obtained by the gDNA method from a few donors, generation probabilities were computed with OLGA. Here the immuneACCESS table is served through TCRdb, limited to in-frame sequences with V and J called. Missing clones are a known gap in these copies; in checked studies unresolved V genes cover under half, and the rest lacks a known reason. That table furnishes V, J and clone size, whereas the DNA furnished D and trimming. A total of approximately 640,000 clones appear in this sample, 72% of them only once. The ten top clones hold less than 2% of the sample.

General conclusions and limits of the study: Larger estimated clonotype richness was generally found for naive subsets than for memory subsets. Compared with non-shared clonotypes, clonotypes shared by all four sorted-subset donors had higher generation probabilities. Approximately 5% of naive CD4, approximately 3.7% of naive CD8, roughly 2.4% of memory CD4, and 0.35% to 0.4% of memory CD8 clonotypes were shared across a few donors. The genetic and exposure-history diversity represented was limited by the small number of donors. Pairwise subsampling led to the expectation that sequencing depth would affect the degree of clonotype sharing among donors. Even with the large sequencing depth, rarefaction of the sorted-subset datasets indicated that sequencing was incomplete. Sampling was limited to blood, and TCR repertoires in tissue likely differ from TCR repertoires in blood.

Sequences were obtained from memory CD4+ T cells sorted from blood. Interpreted using the paper, the cell subset or site label stands for: CD45RA-negative fraction. This receptor chain uses TRBV18 and TRBJ1-2; the best D guess is TRBD1, with 6 bases matching. The receptor was derived from a woman aged 25 to 39 in good health. The DNA sequence is as follows: TGTGCCAGCTCCCCAGGGGCTGACTATGGCTACACCTTC. Translated, this gives CASSPGADYGYTF.